This T cell receptor beta chain was observed in a study of CXCR3-negative and CXCR3-positive naive CD8 T cells. Researchers prepared the TRB cDNA libraries using 5' RACE with UMI labels. Following a re-call of the 5' RACE reads, TCRdb has one entry per CDR3 protein and lacks DNA. This listing includes 100,000 to 150,000 distinct CDR3 sequences. This CDR3 spans 11 amino acids. Germline V gene sequence: CDR1 SEHNR, CDR2 FQNEAQ (reference sequence). The TCR sequence derives from a human donor in good health. Some clones in this sample may be carry-over from other donors' samples. Sample: naive CXCR3- CD8+ T cells from blood. As to subset: CD45RO-CCR7+CD27+CD95- naive CD8+ T cells lacking CXCR3 (TNR3-). The rearrangement joins TRBV7-9 to TRBJ2-5. The CDR3 sequence: CASSHTETQYF.